These T cell receptor beta chains were read from a single sample in a study of Ad26.COV2.S vaccination and SARS-CoV-2 variants. The table came from immunoSEQ multiplex PCR; TCRdb's copy has only in-frame clones and leaves some out. The table records some 350,000 clones, 92% of them present only once. The source material was peripheral blood, sampled after recovery from COVID-19. The receptors were sampled from a human donor who had recovered from COVID-19. Each CDR3 is given with its conserved first and last residue. The D gene is left open where the match is weak. Clone size is stated in some rows and not others, as once, few, many or a class when expanded.

J gene | D gene | clone size | V gene | CDR3 DNA | CDR3 protein
TRBJ2-2 | . | . | TRBV6-2/TRBV6-3 | TGTGCCAGCAGTCGCGGTCCCGGGGAGCTGTTTTTT | CASSRGPGELFF
TRBJ2-7 | TRBD1 | . | TRBV6-5 | TGTGCCAGCAGTTCCGGACAGGGCTACGAGCAGTACTTC | CASSSGQGYEQYF
TRBJ1-5 | . | once | TRBV24-1 | TGTGCCACCAGTGAGACAGGCCCACGGCCCCAGCATTTT | CATSETGPRPQHF
TRBJ2-2 | TRBD1 | . | TRBV7-9 | TGTGCCAGCAGCCTAGGGACAGTGAACACCGGGGAGCTGTTTTTT | CASSLGTVNTGELFF
TRBJ2-7 | TRBD1 | . | TRBV5-1 | TGCGCCAGCAGCTTGGGGGACAGGGGTTGGCGCGAGCAGTACTTC | CASSLGDRGWREQYF
TRBJ1-2 | . | . | TRBV5-6 | TGTGCCAGCAGCTTGGTCAGGGAAGGCTACACCTTC | CASSLVREGYTF
TRBJ1-2 | . | . | TRBV4-1 | TGCGCCAGCAGCCAAGGGCGGCAAAGGACAGACTATGGCTACACCTTC | CASSQGRQRTDYGYTF
TRBJ1-6 | TRBD1 | . | TRBV5-4 | TGTGCCAGCAGCCCACGCGGGACAGACTATTATAATTCACCCCTCCACTTT | CASSPRGTDYYNSPLHF
TRBJ2-7 | . | . | TRBV7-2 | TGTGCCAGCAGCTTAGCGGTGGCCTACGAGCAGTACTTC | CASSLAVAYEQYF
TRBJ1-1 | . | . | TRBV7-9 | TGTGCCAGCAGCCCTTTCGACGGAAAGAACACTGAAGCTTTCTTT | CASSPFDGKNTEAFF
TRBJ2-6 | . | . | TRBV6-5 | TGTGCCAGCAGTTACTCCTGGGGCTCTGGGGCCAACGTCCTGACTTTC | CASSYSWGSGANVLTF
TRBJ1-1 | . | . | TRBV10-1 | TGCGCCAGCAGTGGGGCCCTGAACACTGAAGCTTTCTTT | CASSGALNTEAFF
TRBJ2-3 | . | . | TRBV6-2/TRBV6-3 | TGTGCCAGCAGTTACCCAGATACGCAGTATTTT | CASSYPDTQYF
TRBJ1-3 | . | . | TRBV6-1 | TGTGCCAGCAGTGAAGTGGGAGGCTCTGGAAACACCATATATTTT | CASSEVGGSGNTIYF
TRBJ2-2 | . | . | TRBV3-1/TRBV3-2 | TGTGCCAGCAGCCCCCTGAACACCGGGGAGCTGTTTTTT | CASSPLNTGELFF
TRBJ2-2 | TRBD1 | . | TRBV6-6 | TGTGCCAGCAGTTACCCGACAGGGGGGACCGGGGAGCTGTTTTTT | CASSYPTGGTGELFF
TRBJ1-2 | . | . | TRBV9 | TGTGCCAGCAGCGTAGAAGGTTATGGCTACACCTTC | CASSVEGYGYTF
TRBJ1-2 | . | . | TRBV11-2 | TGTGCCAGCAGCTTAGCCCCTGAGGCCTACTATGGCTACACCTTC | CASSLAPEAYYGYTF
TRBJ1-5 | . | few | TRBV4-3 | TGCGCCAGCAGCCCCGTTCAGCCCCAGCATTTT | CASSPVQPQHF
TRBJ2-2 | . | . | TRBV28 | TGTGCCAGCAGTTTACTAAACGGGGAGCTGTTTTTT | CASSLLNGELFF
TRBJ1-2 | . | . | TRBV6-5 | TGTGCCAGCAGTCCGGGACCTTATAACTATGGCTACACCTTC | CASSPGPYNYGYTF
TRBJ1-1 | . | . | TRBV7-9 | TGTGCCAGCAGGGGTGTGGGCCGCGAGAACACTGAAGCTTTCTTT | CASRGVGRENTEAFF
TRBJ1-2 | TRBD1 | . | TRBV5-4 | TGTGCCAGCAGCTTGCCGACAGGGAACAATGGCTACACCTTC | CASSLPTGNNGYTF
TRBJ2-5 | TRBD2 | . | TRBV11-3 | TGTGCCAGCAGCTTCGGGGGCGGACTAGCGGGGGGGCCAGAGACCCAGTACTTC | CASSFGGGLAGGPETQYF
TRBJ2-3 | TRBD1 | . | TRBV13 | TGTGCCAGCAGCCTCGGAGGGACAGGGGGCGCAGATACGCAGTATTTT | CASSLGGTGGADTQYF
TRBJ1-3 | . | once | TRBV19 | TGTGCCAGTACCATGCTAGGGTTTGGAAACACCATATATTTT | CASTMLGFGNTIYF
TRBJ2-5 | TRBD2 | . | TRBV29-1 | TGCAGCGTTGACGCGGGACGCGGGGGGGCCCCGGGGGAGACCCAGTACTTC | CSVDAGRGGAPGETQYF
TRBJ1-1 | . | . | TRBV12-1 | TGTGCCAGCAGAGGGGCAGGGAGTCGCACTGAAGCTTTCTTT | CASRGAGSRTEAFF
TRBJ1-2 | . | once | TRBV19 | TGTGCCAGCTGGGGCGGAAGGACCTATGGCTACACCTTC | CASWGGRTYGYTF
TRBJ1-2 | TRBD1 | . | TRBV9 | TGTGCCAGCAGCGTAGAGGGGGCCGGCTATGGCTACACCTTC | CASSVEGAGYGYTF
TRBJ1-2 | . | . | TRBV19 | TGTGCCAGTAGTACCGGACAGTACCTGAGCTACACCTTC | CASSTGQYLSYTF
TRBJ2-5 | TRBD2 | . | TRBV6-5 | TGTGCCAGCAGGATACTAGCGGGGGGACAAGAGACCCAGTACTTC | CASRILAGGQETQYF
TRBJ2-7 | . | . | TRBV11-2 | TGTGCCAGCAGCTTAAGTTCCAGCACAGGGAACTTCTACGAGCAGTACTTC | CASSLSSSTGNFYEQYF
TRBJ2-2 | . | . | TRBV19 | TGTGCCAGTAGGGGATGGGGCCAGGGCGCGAACACCGGGGAGCTGTTTTTT | CASRGWGQGANTGELFF
TRBJ2-1 | TRBD2 | . | TRBV2 | TGTGCCAGCAGTGACGGCAGACTAGCGGGGGTGTACAATGAGCAGTTCTTC | CASSDGRLAGVYNEQFF
TRBJ2-2 | . | . | TRBV7-2 | TGTGCCAGCAGCTTAGGTTTGAACACCGGGGAGCTGTTTTTT | CASSLGLNTGELFF
TRBJ1-4 | TRBD1 | . | TRBV19 | TGTGCCAGCGGGGGACAGAGAGGTGAAAAACTGTTTTTT | CASGGQRGEKLFF
TRBJ2-2 | . | . | TRBV4-3 | TGCGCCAGCAGCCAAGACGATGGGCGGACCCTCACCGGGGAGCTGTTTTTT | CASSQDDGRTLTGELFF
TRBJ2-3 | . | once | TRBV7-2 | TGTGCCAGCAGCTTGGACAGATCAGATACGCAGTATTTT | CASSLDRSDTQYF
TRBJ1-2 | . | . | TRBV6-4 | TGTGCCAGGAATCTTTGGGGTGGGGTAGGGAAAAACTATGGCTACACCTTC | CARNLWGGVGKNYGYTF
TRBJ2-5 | . | . | TRBV20-1 | TGCAGTGCTAGAGACCAAGAGACCCAGTACTTC | CSARDQETQYF
TRBJ1-1 | . | once | TRBV5-1 | TGCGCCAGCAGCTACTCTCTGGGCACTGAAGCTTTCTTT | CASSYSLGTEAFF
TRBJ2-3 | . | . | TRBV9 | TGTGCCAGCAGCGTAGCGGGACCGGCCACAGATACGCAGTATTTT | CASSVAGPATDTQYF
TRBJ2-7 | TRBD1 | . | TRBV11-3 | TGTGCCAGCGGGCCAGGGGGCGCCAACAGCGAGCAGTACTTC | CASGPGGANSEQYF
TRBJ1-2 | . | . | TRBV7-9 | TGTGCCAGCAGCTTGGACCTGATGCACTATGGCTACACCTTC | CASSLDLMHYGYTF
TRBJ2-7 | TRBD2 | . | TRBV3-1/TRBV3-2 | TGTGCCAGCAGCCAAGTCGGCGGGGGGGAGGGCGAGCAGTACTTC | CASSQVGGGEGEQYF
TRBJ2-1 | . | once | TRBV14 | TGTGCCAGCAGCCAACGGGACTTCTACAATGAGCAGTTCTTC | CASSQRDFYNEQFF
TRBJ1-1 | . | . | TRBV27 | TGTGCCAGCAGTCCAGGACTTATGAACACTGAAGCTTTCTTT | CASSPGLMNTEAFF
TRBJ2-7 | TRBD1 | . | TRBV6-2/TRBV6-3 | TGTGCCAGCAGTTACCGCCGGGACAGGGGATACGAGCAGTACTTC | CASSYRRDRGYEQYF
TRBJ2-7 | TRBD1 | . | TRBV18 | TGTGCCAGCTCACCACCCGGGACAGTATATTACGAGCAGTACTTC | CASSPPGTVYYEQYF
TRBJ2-3 | TRBD1 | . | TRBV5-1 | TGCGCCAGCGGGACAGGGAGCACAGATACGCAGTATTTT | CASGTGSTDTQYF
TRBJ1-5 | . | . | TRBV4-1 | TGCGCCAGCAGCCAAGATGTGGAGGGGCGCGTCAGGCAGCCCCAGCATTTT | CASSQDVEGRVRQPQHF
TRBJ1-5 | . | once | TRBV20-1 | TGCAGTGCTAGTAGTGACCTCGCAGGGAATCAGCCCCAGCATTTT | CSASSDLAGNQPQHF
TRBJ1-4 | . | . | TRBV4-1 | TGCGCCAGCAGCCGAGTCCGGGGGGCAACTAATGAAAAACTGTTTTTT | CASSRVRGATNEKLFF
TRBJ1-6 | . | . | TRBV9 | TGTGCCAGCAGCGTAGCTGAGACGCCCTATAATTCACCCCTCCACTTT | CASSVAETPYNSPLHF
TRBJ2-2 | TRBD2 | . | TRBV11-2 | TGTGCCAGCAGCTTAGGTTTCAGCGGGACGAACACCGGGGAGCTGTTTTTT | CASSLGFSGTNTGELFF
TRBJ2-3 | . | . | TRBV4-3 | TGCGCCAGCAGCCAAGATGCGGATGCCTTGACTCGCACAGATACGCAGTATTTT | CASSQDADALTRTDTQYF